The source of this T cell receptor beta chain is a study of metastatic and nonmetastatic thyroid tumors. Study findings and constraints: According to reports, the diversity of TCR beta was significantly higher in malignant thyroid tumors than in benign nodules, and this held in both blood and tumor samples.

Patients had received no treatment of any kind before thyroid surgery. Points on this clone: What it binds is unknown. Likely a read error: the CDR3 ends without its conserved phenylalanine or tryptophan.

TCRdb re-called clones via MiXCR from the PCR reads. The table lists about 16,000 clones, less than 25% of them singletons. This clonotype was obtained from a female donor with papillary thyroid cancer or a benign thyroid nodule (not recorded which). Some clones in this sample may be carry-over from other donors' samples. Sequencing was carried out using adjacent normal tissue.

The CDR3, as DNA: TGCGCCAGCAGCTTGGAGGCTAGCGGGAGCTCCTACGAGCAGTACCTC. The encoded protein is CASSLEASGSSYEQYL. This chain links TRBV5-1 with TRBJ2-7; 10 positions agree with TRBD2. The germline CDR1 and CDR2 sequences are SGHRS and YFSETQ. The junction had 3 bases not matched to a gene; V was cut back by 0 bases and J by 0 bases. This CDR3 comprises 16 residues.